The present T cell receptor (beta chain) was sequenced within a study of T cell repertoires in cytomegalovirus infection. Overall study results and limits: Clonotypes of TCR beta that were HLA-C-restricted and CMV-specific dominated the ex vivo response. Accumulated public TCR beta family frequency recognized individuals carrying CMV together with the relevant HLA.

TCRdb passed the reads through MiXCR, listing each CDR3 protein once. This table has 510,000 or so distinct CDR3 sequences, approximately 26% appearing once. This CDR3 is built from 21 residues. V was clipped by 6 bases and J by 1 base; unmatched bases: 17. As concerns this clonotype: Its target is not known.

The sequence derives from a human donor in good health (CMV status not recorded). Some clones in this sample may be carry-over from other donors' samples. The chain links TRBV12-3 or TRBV12-4 to TRBJ2-3, with TRBD2 matching 15 bases. Sequenced: PBMCs. CDR3 DNA: TGTGCCAGCAGACTGAACCCGGGACTAGCGGGAGGTCTGGACGGCACAGATACGCAGTATTTT. This translates into CASRLNPGLAGGLDGTDTQYF.